This T cell receptor (beta chain) was profiled in a study of graft-versus-host responses after intestinal transplantation. Whole-study context: The transplants performed in recipients were multivisceral, liver-intestinal, or isolated intestinal.

Profiled with immunoSEQ multiplex PCR; TCRdb holds only in-frame clones, not every one. In the table there are approximately 85,000 clones, 85% to 95% of which are singletons. Whole-study findings and limits: Circulating GvH clone levels at their peak were associated with HvG declines (early post-transplant).

For this clone: Its antigen remains unknown.

The CDR3 has 14 residues. V was clipped by 8 bases and J by 1 base; unmatched bases: 7. CDR1 is KGHSH and CDR2 is LQKENI in the germline V gene. J is TRBJ2-5 and V is TRBV18; 7 bases map to TRBD1. The sample was unstimulated CD8+ T cells sorted from spleen or lymph node cells, taken before transplant. The receptor comes from a human donor who was the organ donor for an intestinal transplant. CDR3 protein: CASTHRDSQETQYF. For the CDR3, the DNA is TGTGCCAGCACCCACCGGGACAGCCAAGAGACCCAGTACTTC. Supplemented by reference TRBV18 and TRBJ2-5, the full variable domain reads NAGVMQNPRHLVRRRGQEARLRCSPMKGHSHVYWYRQLPEEGLKFMVYLQKENIIDESGMPKERFSAEFPKEGPSILRIQQVVRGDSAAYFCASTHRDSQETQYFGPGTRLLVL.